Shown below are 8 T cell receptor beta chains from a single sample sequenced in a study of cytomegalovirus exposure and HLA in healthy donors. A multiplex PCR was run with 60 Vbeta primers and 13 Jbeta primers. Method: immunoSEQ multiplex PCR; TCRdb's copy keeps in-frame clones and lacks some. The top ten clones hold about 1.2% of a sample with around 92,000 clones, 81% of them seen once. Sequencing was done on a sample of PBMCs. These receptors were collected from a girl aged 2 to 10 in good health and CMV-seropositive.

The chain carries TRBV9 and TRBJ1-5; D unclear. With 3 bases removed from V and 3 bases from J, the gap between germline ends came to 13 bases. The CDR3 covers 15 residues. The germline gives CDR1 SGDLS, CDR2 YYNGEE. CDR3: CASSGGSTANQPQHF. In nucleotides, the CDR3 is TGTGCCAGCAGCGGCGGATCGACGGCCAATCAGCCCCAGCATTTT.

The chain links TRBV10-3 to TRBJ2-2; D is unclear. V was trimmed by 10 bases and J by 7 bases, leaving 13 bases between them. The germline V gene encodes CDR1 ENHRY and CDR2 SYGVKD. CDR3 length equals 12 residues. CDR3 in amino acids: CATGLGGGELFF. The CDR3 nucleotides read TGTGCCACCGGCCTAGGTGGCGGGGAGCTGTTTTTT.

The chain carries TRBV28 and TRBJ2-1, with D perhaps TRBD2 (5 bases). Germline CDR1 is MDHEN and CDR2 is SYDVKM. Trimming took off 5 bases at V and 5 bases at J, with 10 bases between the two ends. The CDR3 is 13 amino acids. The CDR3 is CASSPLGNNEQFF. Written as DNA, the CDR3 is TGTGCCAGCAGTCCACTAGGGAACAATGAGCAGTTCTTC.

This clone has just one count. The chain is built from TRBV19 and TRBJ2-7, with D perhaps matching TRBD1 (6 bases). CDR3 length: 14 amino acids. Germline CDR1 LNHDA, CDR2 SQIVND (reference sequence). V lost 5 bases, J lost 4 bases, and 15 bases lay in between. CDR3 in DNA: TGTGCCAGTAGTCTCGACAGGTGGGGGTACGAGCAGTACTTC. It encodes CASSLDRWGYEQYF.

The sample holds a few counts of this clone. The CDR3 DNA is TGCGCCAGCAGCGTGACACAGGGCGGGTCCTCTGAAGCTTTCTTT. This sequence encodes CASSVTQGGSSEAFF. The chain joins TRBV5-1 to TRBJ1-1; perhaps TRBD1 as D (6 bases). This CDR3 is built from 15 residues. The V end was cut by 4 bases, the J end by 6 bases, with 19 bases between. CDR1 and CDR2 (germline): SGHRS, YFSETQ.

V usage is TRBV7-2 and J usage is TRBJ2-1; D call uncertain. CDR1 is SGHTA and CDR2 is FQGNSA in the germline V gene. The CDR3 has 14 amino acids. Trimming pared 0 bases from V and 4 bases from J, leaving 7 bases between. The CDR3 reads CASSLALQYNEQFF. CDR3 nucleotides: TGTGCCAGCAGCTTAGCGCTACAGTACAATGAGCAGTTCTTC.

The chain combines TRBV21-1 with TRBJ1-1; TRBD1, the D gene given by the table, was not confirmed from the DNA. TRBV21-1 is given as a pseudogene. This CDR3 has 17 residues. Here the CDR3 reads CASSSEKFFRVDTEAFF. CDR3 sequence (DNA): TGTGCCAGCAGCTCCGAGAAATTTTTCAGGGTGGACACTGAAGCTTTCTTT.

The rearrangement joins TRBV7-6 to TRBJ2-5; perhaps TRBD2 as D (6 bases). V was pared by 1 base and J by 5 bases, with 17 bases between. CDR3 length: 16 residues. Germline-derived CDR1 and CDR2 are SGHVS and FNYEAQ. CDR3: CASSLDGTRGLETQYF. CDR3 DNA: TGTGCCAGCAGCTTAGATGGTACGCGGGGCCTGGAGACCCAGTACTTC.